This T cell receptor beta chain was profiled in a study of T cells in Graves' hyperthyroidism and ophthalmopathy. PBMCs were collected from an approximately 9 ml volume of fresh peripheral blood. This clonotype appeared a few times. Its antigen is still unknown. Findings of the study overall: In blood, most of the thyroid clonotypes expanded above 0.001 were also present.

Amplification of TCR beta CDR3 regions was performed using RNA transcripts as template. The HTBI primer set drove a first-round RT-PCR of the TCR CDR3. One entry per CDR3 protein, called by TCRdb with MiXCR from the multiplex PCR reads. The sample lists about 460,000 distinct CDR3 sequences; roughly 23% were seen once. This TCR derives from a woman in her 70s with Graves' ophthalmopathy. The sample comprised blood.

The chain's CDR3 is CSARLHGTGKKDTQYF. CDR3 coding DNA: TGCAGTGCTAGGTTGCACGGGACAGGGAAAAAAGATACGCAGTATTTT. This chain uses TRBV20-1 with TRBJ2-3; 9 nucleotides line up with TRBD1. This CDR3 has 16 residues. Trimming at V came to 3 bases and at J to 5 bases, leaving 12 bases not matched to a gene. Germline V gene sequence: CDR1 DFQATT, CDR2 SNEGSKA (reference sequence).